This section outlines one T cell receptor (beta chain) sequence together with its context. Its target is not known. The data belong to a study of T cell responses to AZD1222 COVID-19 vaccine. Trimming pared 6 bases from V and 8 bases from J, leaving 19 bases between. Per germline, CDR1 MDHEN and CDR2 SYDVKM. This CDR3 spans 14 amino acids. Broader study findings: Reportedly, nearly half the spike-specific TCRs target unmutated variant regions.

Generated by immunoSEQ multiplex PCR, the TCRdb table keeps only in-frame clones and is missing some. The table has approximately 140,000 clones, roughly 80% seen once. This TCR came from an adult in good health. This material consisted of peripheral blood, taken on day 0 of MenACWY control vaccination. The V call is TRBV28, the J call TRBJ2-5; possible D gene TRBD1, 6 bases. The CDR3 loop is CASSRWTDKRTQYF. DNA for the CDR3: TGTGCCAGCAGCCGCTGGACAGACAAGAGAACCCAGTACTTC.